The 23 T cell receptor beta chains in this list originate from one sample, sequenced in a study of blood T cells in healthy people across ages. A sample-barcoded 5' primer and a J-beta primer mix were used in a second PCR of roughly 6 to 12 cycles. Via MiXCR, TCRdb re-called the 5' RACE reads, giving one row per CDR3 protein. Among around 750,000 distinct CDR3 sequences listed, about 55% were seen once. Sequenced sample: blood. These receptors originate from an elderly man in good health.

The chain combines TRBV15 with TRBJ2-1; a possible D gene is TRBD2 (6 bases). Germline CDR1 and CDR2: LNHNV and YYDKDF (reference sequence). V lost 0 bases to trimming and J lost 0 bases, with 9 bases between them. The length of the CDR3 is 16 residues. The CDR3 DNA reads as TGTGCCACCAGCAGAGATTCAGCGGGCTCCTACAATGAGCAGTTCTTC. It is translated as CATSRDSAGSYNEQFF.

V usage is TRBV7-9 and J usage is TRBJ1-1; a possible D gene is TRBD1 (5 bases). Trimming removed 0 bases at V and 4 bases at J, with 15 bases between. CDR1 is SEHNR, CDR2 FQNEAQ, per germline (reference sequence). The CDR3 totals 16 residues. CDR3 amino acids: CASSLAGGDLGTEAFF. CDR3 sequence (DNA): TGTGCCAGCAGCTTAGCGGGGGGGGATTTGGGCACTGAAGCTTTCTTT.

This rearrangement joins TRBV7-2 to TRBJ2-7; the match to TRBD1 covers 10 bases. Germline trimming cut 5 bases from V and 6 bases from J; bases unmatched to any gene: 4. The CDR3 runs to 13 residues. CDR1 and CDR2 (germline): SGHTA, FQGNSA. DNA for the CDR3: TGTGCCAGCAGCGGAAGGACAGGGGGCGAGCAGTACTTC. This gives the protein CASSGRTGGEQYF.

V and J are TRBV20-1 and TRBJ1-2, with D unclear. This CDR3 is built from 10 residues. The germline gives CDR1 DFQATT, CDR2 SNEGSKA (reference sequence). Trimming shortened V by 4 bases and J by 8 bases, and 8 bases separated the two germline ends. The CDR3, as DNA: TGCAGTGCTACCAAGAGCGGCTACACCTTC. This gives the protein CSATKSGYTF.

The chain carries TRBV4-1 and TRBJ2-1, with a tentative D call TRBD2 (6 bases). This CDR3 region has 16 residues. Looked up from germline, CDR1 is MGHRA and CDR2 is YSYEKL. The V gene lost 3 bases and the J gene lost 8 bases, with 20 bases spanning the gap. The chain's CDR3 is CASSQRRESLRDEQFF. The CDR3 nucleotides read TGCGCCAGCAGCCAGAGACGGGAGAGTCTCCGGGATGAGCAGTTCTTC.

The chain couples TRBV24-1 to TRBJ2-5; perhaps D is TRBD1 or TRBD2 (7 bases each). Germline V gene lookup returns CDR1 KGHDR and CDR2 SFDVKD. This CDR3 has 14 amino acids. The V and J ends lost 6 bases and 4 bases respectively, with 14 bases between them. The CDR3 is CATSPGGGAETQYF. The CDR3 DNA follows: TGTGCCACCAGTCCAGGGGGAGGGGCAGAGACCCAGTACTTC.

This chain links TRBV10-3 with TRBJ1-2, with 9 nucleotides matching TRBD1. The CDR3 runs to 13 residues. CDR1 and CDR2 (germline): ENHRY, SYGVKD. J lost 3 bases, V lost 8 bases, and 4 bases had no gene match. The chain's CDR3 is CAIGTGLHYGYTF. CDR3 in DNA: TGTGCCATCGGGACAGGGCTACACTATGGCTACACCTTC.

V is TRBV27 and J is TRBJ2-5, with 12 bases that match TRBD1. The CDR3 has 15 residues. The germline V gene has CDR1 MNHEY and CDR2 SMNVEV (reference sequence). J gave up 11 bases and V 3 bases, and 10 bases lay outside the gene matches. The DNA for the CDR3 is TGTGCCAGCAGTTTCGGGACAGGGGGCAAAAGTGAGCAGTACTTC. The encoded protein is CASSFGTGGKSEQYF.

The chain links TRBV15 to TRBJ2-1, with 12 bases that match TRBD2. Unmatched junction bases numbered 9, after V lost 3 bases and J lost 0 bases. The CDR3 runs to 19 residues. Germline CDR1 is LNHNV and CDR2 is YYDKDF (reference sequence). Here the CDR3 DNA reads TGTGCCACCAGCAGGACCCTAGCGGGAGGGCAGAGCTCCTACAATGAGCAGTTCTTC. Protein sequence: CATSRTLAGGQSSYNEQFF.

The chain employs TRBV20-1 and TRBJ1-5, with 7 bases identical to TRBD1. The germline gives CDR1 DFQATT, CDR2 SNEGSKA (reference sequence). J lost 3 bases, V lost 0 bases, and 11 bases had no gene match. This CDR3 comprises 17 residues. Here the CDR3 reads CSARDLLSGGHNQPQHF. As DNA, the CDR3 is TGCAGTGCTAGAGATCTCTTATCAGGGGGACACAATCAGCCCCAGCATTTT.

In its sample, this clonotype was seen a few times. CDR3 bases: TGTGCCAGCAGGGACAGTGCCACCTACAATGAGCAGTTCTTC. Its protein product is CASRDSATYNEQFF. The rearrangement links TRBV6-6 to TRBJ2-1; tentatively, D is TRBD1 (6 bases). Germline CDR1 reads MNHNY; CDR2 reads SVGAGI (reference sequence). This CDR3 comprises 14 residues. The V end was cut by 6 bases, the J end by 2 bases, with 11 bases between.

The V call is TRBV5-1, the J call TRBJ1-6; D remains unclear. V lost 3 bases to trimming and J lost 3 bases, with 10 bases between them. The CDR3 totals 15 residues. Germline CDR1 SGHRS, CDR2 YFSETQ. The CDR3, as DNA: TGCGCCAGCAGCTCGGACGGACGCTATAATTCACCCCTCCACTTT. Translating it yields CASSSDGRYNSPLHF.

V and J are TRBV7-9 and TRBJ2-5, with D maybe TRBD2 (5 bases). The germline gives CDR1 SEHNR, CDR2 FQNEAQ (reference sequence). V gave up 1 base and J gave up 11 bases, with 11 bases separating them. This CDR3 has 12 residues. In DNA, the CDR3 is TGTGCCAGCAGCTTAGGTTTCTGGGAGCAGTACTTC. The encoded protein is CASSLGFWEQYF.

CDR3 DNA sequence: TGCAGCGTGGAGCCGCCGGGACTAGTGAGAGACGCGTATTTT. Protein product: CSVEPPGLVRDAYF. The chain uses TRBV29-1 and TRBJ2-3, with 8 nucleotides matching TRBD2. CDR3 size: 14 residues. The germline gives CDR1 SQVTM, CDR2 ANQGSEA. V shed 6 bases, J shed 14 bases, and the junction held 19 bases outside the gene matches.

V gene TRBV7-2 combines with J gene TRBJ2-3; 8 bases agree with TRBD2. The V gene end was trimmed by 8 bases and the J gene end by 14 bases; junction bases not matched to a gene: 18. CDR1 SGHTA and CDR2 FQGNSA come from the germline V gene. The CDR3 has 14 residues. In DNA, the CDR3 is TGTGCCAGCCTCGGGGGGTTAGCGGGAAGGCGCGCGTATTTT. Residues: CASLGGLAGRRAYF.

The rearrangement links TRBV5-1 to TRBJ2-2, with 8 bases identical to TRBD2. After removal of 1 base from V and 6 bases from J, the junction contained 5 bases not matched to a gene. Per the germline V gene, CDR1 is SGHRS and CDR2 is YFSETQ. The CDR3 is made up of 15 amino acids. Here the CDR3 reads CASSLPAGDAGELFF. CDR3 bases: TGCGCCAGCAGCTTGCCAGCGGGAGACGCCGGGGAGCTGTTTTTT.

In its sample, this clonotype was seen once. This chain joins TRBV7-2 and TRBJ1-2; D might be TRBD1 (6 bases). CDR3 length: 20 residues. The V gene lost 2 bases and the J gene lost 4 bases, with 29 bases spanning the gap. Looked up from germline, CDR1 is SGHTA and CDR2 is FQGNSA. The CDR3 region is CASSLWRRPGTPGGGYGYTF. In DNA, the CDR3 is TGTGCCAGCAGCTTATGGAGGAGACCTGGGACACCCGGAGGTGGCTATGGCTACACCTTC.

The gene calls are TRBV15 and TRBJ2-5; D might be TRBD2 (6 bases). V was pared by 0 bases and J by 4 bases, with 12 bases between. Per the germline V gene, CDR1 is LNHNV and CDR2 is YYDKDF (reference sequence). The CDR3 is made up of 15 amino acids. The CDR3 spells CATSRDPGAGETQYF. The CDR3 DNA reads as TGTGCCACCAGCAGAGATCCCGGAGCGGGAGAGACCCAGTACTTC.

The rearrangement joins TRBV7-7 to TRBJ2-2; possible D gene TRBD2, 5 bases. CDR3 length equals 14 residues. V was pared by 8 bases and J by 3 bases, with 13 bases between. From germline, CDR1 is SSHAT and CDR2 FNYEAQ (reference sequence). The CDR3 is CASRRSGDTGELFF. The CDR3 DNA sequence: TGTGCCAGCCGTCGGTCCGGGGACACCGGGGAGCTGTTTTTT.

In its sample, this clonotype was seen many times. At one end the junction does not follow the germline gene, possibly because of a read error. The chain has TRBV12-3 or TRBV12-4 and TRBJ2-1; 7 positions match TRBD1. This CDR3 region has 14 residues. CDR3 in DNA: TGCGCCAGCAGCTTGGGCGACAGGGCCAATGAGCAGTTCTTC. As protein: CASSLGDRANEQFF.

The CDR3 nucleotides read TGTGCCATCAGTGAGTCAGACAGGGGAATCTACGAGCAGTACTTC. It translates to CAISESDRGIYEQYF. This sequence joins TRBV10-3 and TRBJ2-5; 8 nucleotides line up with TRBD1. With the DNA end fitting TRBJ2-7 better, the J assignment may be wrong. Germline CDR1 and CDR2: ENHRY and SYGVKD. CDR3 length equals 15 residues.

V usage is TRBV29-1 and J usage is TRBJ2-1; D is possibly TRBD1 or TRBD2 (5 bases each). The CDR3 is 13 residues long. Germline V gene data show CDR1 as SQVTM and CDR2 as ANQGSEA. V gave up 5 bases and J gave up 6 bases, with 14 bases separating them. The CDR3: CSVRTGLGNEQFF. The DNA for the CDR3 is TGCAGCGTTCGGACGGGGCTGGGCAATGAGCAGTTCTTC.

The rearrangement links TRBV5-1 to TRBJ2-1, with 11 bases identical to TRBD2. The ends lost 3 bases at V and 8 bases at J; junction bases unmatched: 10. Germline loops: CDR1 SGHRS, CDR2 YFSETQ. This CDR3 contains 16 residues. In nucleotides, the CDR3 is TGCGCCAGCAGCTGGTGGCTAGCGGGAGGAGAGGATGAGCAGTTCTTC. It encodes CASSWWLAGGEDEQFF.